The clone carrying this T cell receptor beta chain was observed a handful of times. Its cognate antigen is unknown. The CDR3 is 8 residues long. The V gene lost 7 bases and the J gene lost 9 bases, with 3 bases spanning the gap. The germline V gene has CDR1 MNHNS and CDR2 SASEGT. The data were taken from a study of T cell repertoires in cytomegalovirus infection. Study overall: In the study, CMV epitopes included recently identified HLA-C-restricted and well-studied HLA-B-restricted ones. Public TCR beta signatures provided an indication of both CMV infection and a matching HLA type.

General observations from the study: Clonotypes of TCR beta that were HLA-C-restricted and CMV-specific dominated the ex vivo response.

Each CDR3 protein is one row after TCRdb ran MiXCR on the reads. Among roughly 90,000 distinct CDR3 sequences listed, 24% were seen once. The chain recombines TRBV6-1 with TRBJ1-1; D gene ambiguous. This sample comprised CD8+ T cells from cultured PBMCs, obtained from culture after CMV antigen stimulation. The sequence derives from a human donor in good health (CMV status not recorded). Some clones in this sample may be carry-over from other donors' samples. CDR3 region: CASKKAFF. CDR3 bases: TGTGCCAGCAAGAAAGCTTTCTTT.